This entry concerns a single T cell receptor beta chain. Its antigen is unidentified. The PCR contained 60 Vbeta and 13 Jbeta primers. Clones were sequenced by immunoSEQ multiplex PCR, and TCRdb holds only the in-frame ones, with some missing. The top ten clones hold 13% to 15% of a sample with some 100,000 clones, roughly four fifths of them seen once. The entry originates in a study of cytomegalovirus exposure and HLA in healthy donors. Whole-study findings and limits: TRBV6-2, TRBV6-3 and some other V segments were excluded as indistinguishable. Equally common other TCR beta chains were less clonally expanded than HLA-associated ones, a later analysis found.

This CDR3 region has 15 residues. Germline loops: CDR1 WSHSY, CDR2 SAAADI. The junction had 8 bases not matched to a gene; V was cut back by 4 bases and J by 4 bases. The chain combines TRBV10-2 with TRBJ2-7; 9 bases fit TRBD1. The sample was PBMCs. This clonotype was sampled from a male donor in good health and CMV-seropositive. In nucleotides, the CDR3 is TGCGCCAGCAGTGGGTGGGGGACAGGGCTTTACGAGCAGTACTTC. Translating gives CASSGWGTGLYEQYF.